This T cell receptor beta chain was identified in a study of blood T cell repertoires in COVID-19. Study context: The origin of the acute and convalescent COVID-19 samples was the United States, Italy and Spain. T cells, B-cell-depleted T cells, or PBMCs supplied cDNA or gDNA.

The CDR3 is 17 amino acids. Germline CDR1 reads SNHLY; CDR2 reads FYNNEI. V was cut by 2 bases and J by 0 bases, with 14 bases left in between. In the source study's methods: Amplification of reference gene primers was used by the study to estimate nucleated cell counts. Sequencing was performed with immunoSEQ multiplex PCR; in TCRdb, only in-frame clones are kept and a portion is missing. Clonal size and the V and J genes are those of that table, whereas D and trimming came from the DNA. The sample contains fewer than 150,000 clones, about three quarters of which appear only once. Sequenced: peripheral blood. The rearrangement uses TRBV2 and TRBJ1-3; no definite D call. The sequence was collected from a man between 65 and 85 years old with acute or convalescent COVID-19. CDR3 residues: CASSESTPMFSGNTIYF. DNA for the CDR3: TGTGCCAGCAGTGAAAGTACACCGATGTTCTCTGGAAACACCATATATTTT.